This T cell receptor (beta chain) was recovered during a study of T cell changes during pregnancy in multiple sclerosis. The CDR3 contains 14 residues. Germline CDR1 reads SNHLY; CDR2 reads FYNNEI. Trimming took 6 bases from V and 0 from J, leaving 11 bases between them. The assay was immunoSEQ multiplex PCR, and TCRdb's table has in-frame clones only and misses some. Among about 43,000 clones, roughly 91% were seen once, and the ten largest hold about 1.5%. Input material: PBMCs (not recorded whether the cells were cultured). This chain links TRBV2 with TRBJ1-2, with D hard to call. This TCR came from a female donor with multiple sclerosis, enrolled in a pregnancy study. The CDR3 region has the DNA TGTGCCAGCAGCGTCAGGCCTACTAACTATGGCTACACCTTC. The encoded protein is CASSVRPTNYGYTF.